What follows are 8 T cell receptor beta chains derived from one specimen sequenced in a study of T-cell memory formation after mild COVID-19. TCRdb called the 5' RACE reads again in MiXCR, with one record for every CDR3 protein. The repertoire consists of roughly 100,000 distinct CDR3 sequences, with approximately 17% occurring once and the leading ten covering roughly 31%. Sample: PBMCs or a T cell subset sorted from them (not recorded which). All receptors come from an adult woman who had mild COVID-19 (a few samples of this study predate the infection). Cell type and time point are not known.

J is TRBJ1-1 and V is TRBV7-2, with D unclear. Trimming shortened V by 0 bases and J by 6 bases, and 14 bases separated the two germline ends. The germline gives CDR1 SGHTA, CDR2 FQGNSA. The length of the CDR3 is 15 residues. This chain's CDR3 is CASSLATAWFSEAFF. The CDR3 DNA reads as TGTGCCAGCAGCTTAGCCACAGCATGGTTTTCTGAAGCTTTCTTT.

J is TRBJ2-1 and V is TRBV7-9, with 7 bases that match TRBD2. Unmatched junction bases numbered 7, after V lost 5 bases and J lost 6 bases. Looked up from germline, CDR1 is SEHNR and CDR2 is FQNEAQ (reference sequence). The CDR3 spans 14 residues. The CDR3 DNA follows: TGTGCCAGCAGCCCGGGGGGACTTGTCAATGAGCAGTTCTTC. This gives the protein CASSPGGLVNEQFF.

The chain uses TRBV7-3 and TRBJ2-1; TRBD2 agrees at 10 bases. The CDR3 is 15 amino acids. From germline, CDR1 is SGHTA and CDR2 FQGTGA. V gave up 3 bases and J gave up 6 bases; unmatched junction bases: 5. The DNA of the CDR3 is TGTGCCAGCAGCTTGCTAGCGGGAGTAATCAATGAGCAGTTCTTC. Protein sequence: CASSLLAGVINEQFF.

The V gene is TRBV7-9, the J gene TRBJ1-1; 10 nucleotides agree with TRBD1. V shed 5 bases and J 1 base; nucleotides not matched to a gene: 7. The CDR3 sequence is 16 residues long. The V gene's germline CDR1 is SEHNR and CDR2 FQNEAQ (reference sequence). CDR3 loop: CASSARQGAENTEAFF. Here the CDR3 DNA reads TGTGCCAGCAGCGCAAGACAGGGGGCTGAGAACACTGAAGCTTTCTTT.

This clonotype was picked up a small number of times. The chain joins TRBV7-9 to TRBJ2-7, with TRBD2 identical over 8 bases. This CDR3 has 13 residues. Germline V gives CDR1 SEHNR, CDR2 FQNEAQ (reference sequence). V shed 5 bases, J shed 5 bases, and the junction held 5 bases outside the gene matches. CDR3 bases: TGTGCCAGCAGCCGTACTAGCGGCCACGAGCAGTACTTC. It specifies CASSRTSGHEQYF.

The CDR3 here is CAWIGGVNTEAFF. In DNA form, the CDR3 reads TGTGCCTGGATTGGGGGGGTGAACACTGAAGCTTTCTTT. The V call is TRBV30, the J call TRBJ1-1, with D tentatively TRBD1 (5 bases). This CDR3 is 13 amino acids long. Trimming took off 4 bases at V and 0 bases at J, with 9 bases between the two ends. Germline V gene data show CDR1 as GTSNPN and CDR2 as SVGIG (reference sequence).

This clonotype was recorded many times. V usage is TRBV4-2 and J usage is TRBJ2-7; TRBD2 agrees at 9 bases. The V segment lost 3 bases and the J segment 6 bases; nucleotides outside the gene matches: 9. Germline assignment: CDR1 LGHNA and CDR2 YNFKEQ. The CDR3 sequence is 15 residues long. The CDR3 is CASSHDSGGGAEQYF. The CDR3 DNA sequence: TGTGCCAGCAGCCACGATAGCGGGGGAGGCGCCGAGCAGTACTTC.

This clonotype has just a few counts. An end of the junction does not agree with germline; a read error may underlie this. V is TRBV7-9 and J is TRBJ2-2, with 9 positions matching TRBD1. CDR3 size: 12 residues. Germline CDR1 SEHNR, CDR2 FQNEAQ (reference sequence). The CDR3 DNA follows: TGTGCCAGCAGCTCTCGGACAGGGGAGTTGTTTTTT. Protein: CASSSRTGELFF.